This T cell receptor (beta chain) was obtained from a study of cytomegalovirus exposure and HLA in healthy donors (TCRdb year 2017). With respect to the entire study: In an earlier analysis of fewer than 750 of the donors, 276 Gb of sequence data and 100 million or so unique TCR beta sequences from about 190 million T cells were reported. An early release that covered roughly 600 HLA-typed donors contained approximately 300 gigabases of sequencing data and tens of millions of unique TCR sequences. Among the 398 genotyped donors, about 83% belonged to the genetic ancestry cluster associated with self-reported Caucasian donors. The study aimed to test whether signatures of past pathogen exposure could be identified by cataloging public T cell receptors. The study used immunosequencing to profile the T cell repertoires of 670 or so subjects and linked those repertoires to cytomegalovirus serostatus. Along with the approximately 700-subject first cohort, a separate validation cohort of over 90 different subjects was used. To predict cytomegalovirus infection status, the study combined high-throughput TCR immunosequencing, statistical association of individual TCRs with disease status, and machine learning. To study patterns of TCR occurrence, a later analysis re-analyzed previously published TCR beta repertoires from 666 donors and added high-resolution HLA genotyping. In the later analysis, no new phenotypic data were used to find candidate immune exposures; instead, reliance was placed on TCR beta sequences and their occurrence across donors. An earlier analysis of around 580 of the donors used high-throughput TCR beta sequencing to judge whether each TCR beta V gene segment behaved as functional or pseudogenic. Donor age, sex, ethnicity and CMV serostatus were collected together with the repertoire data. A later genetic analysis used genome-wide SNP genotypes for about 65% of the 666 donors, treating that subset as a discovery cohort. Every discovery cohort repertoire had been produced on one sequencing platform. Both class I and class II loci were covered by HLA typing, at four-digit resolution. The number of donors typed differed by locus, with about 629-630 for A, B, C, DRB1 and DQB1, roughly 520 for DQA1, nearly 610 for DPA1, and some 440 for DPB1. Roughly 5 DR-DQ haplotypes were handled as single units for association and clustering, since linkage in the cohort was strong. Across 300 to 400 genotyped donors of the cohort, an average of roughly 230,000 unique TCR beta nucleotide sequences per donor were sequenced, and approximately 17% of those sequences were non-productive. General conclusions and limits of the study: According to a later analysis, TCR association rates differed among HLA loci, with DRB1 alleles showing the most associated TCRs and HLA-C alleles showing the fewest. A cluster of highly shared sequence variants was judged likely to be a technical artifact of the sequencing pipeline. A later analysis associated 16,951 TCR beta sequences with specific HLA alleles at a false discovery rate of 0.05. V-gene and J-gene trimming of TCR beta chains was associated with a missense DCLRE1C variant in a later genetic analysis, and the association was replicated in an independent cohort. In a later analysis, HLA-associated TCR beta chains showed more clonal expansion and lower generation probabilities than non-associated chains that were equally common. When HLA alleles, especially DR and DQ, strongly co-occurred, TCR associations were difficult to assign to individual alleles. Correlated functional status among segregating V segments might be attributable to linkage disequilibrium, but an unknown experimental factor could not be ruled out. An earlier analysis of 587 of the donors showed that most TCR beta V segments appeared in productive rearrangements either about 90% or about 30% of the time, which broadly matched IMGT annotations. Several of the top co-occurrence clusters appeared to be linked to parvovirus B19, influenza, CMV and Epstein-Barr virus, according to a later analysis. In both the original and validation cohorts, the classifier was reported to diagnose cytomegalovirus status with high specificity and sensitivity. In this cohort, only TCR beta chains were sequenced, and detectable features were limited by the absence of alpha or paired-chain data. The authors suggested that the approach could potentially be generalized to other disease states and immunological phenotypes. Because some donors lacked HLA typing at each locus, the association tests relied only on the typed subset. In vitro tests confirmed that three of the cytomegalovirus-associated TCR beta chains recognize cytomegalovirus antigens. The 87-base-pair reads could not distinguish some IMGT-functional V segments, including TRBV6-2 and TRBV6-3, so those segments were excluded. A further reported finding was that TCR beta sequences accurately predicted the HLA-A and HLA-B alleles for most subjects in the first cohort. For the cohort, immune exposure information was limited to CMV serostatus. A later genetic analysis reported fewer N-insertions in productive TCRs among donors in an Asian-associated ancestry cluster than the roughly 700-donor mean. In the study, about 150 TCR beta chains were listed as associated with cytomegalovirus. In a later analysis, most CMV-associated TCR beta chains were found to appear HLA-restricted, with HLA associations seemingly driven largely by CMV exposure. Most TCR sequences were seen in very few donors, while some public TCRs were found in many individuals. Presence/absence analyses assumed roughly uniform sequencing depth across donors, an assumption that may not hold. Because counts were too low, about 15 rarely observed V segments, including chromosome 9 orphons, were left out of the earlier analysis of 587 of the donors.

The CDR3 sequence holds 12 residues, the cysteine and phenylalanine included. Only the CDR3 region is kept as DNA, spanning 36 bases read in frame from base 1. The trim is 10 bases for V and 2 bases for J, with a gap of 11 bases between the germline ends. The CDR1 and CDR2 encoded by the germline V gene are MNHEY and SVGAGI. In total, roughly 670 healthy bone marrow donors made up the cohort. All cohort members were sampled while nominally healthy, although unrecorded immune exposures were likely present. The donor was CMV seronegative and belonged to the group of roughly 330 seronegative cohort members. A peripheral blood sample was provided by each donor, and peripheral blood mononuclear cells were used for TCR beta sequencing. Genomic DNA extraction from the blood cell samples was performed with the Qiagen DNeasy Blood Extraction Kit. Points on this clone: Which antigen it targets is not known. No much larger clone exists at a distance of one base, and base qualities are not known.

Library creation used the immunoSEQ multiplex PCR assay. A mixture of 60 forward primers for TCR Vbeta segments and 13 reverse primers for TCR Jbeta segments was used in the multiplex PCR. A multiplex PCR assay on genomic DNA amplified the CDR3 region of rearranged TCR beta genes. The amplified TCR beta libraries were sequenced on the Illumina HiSeq System as 87-base-pair reads. On the authors' methods: Across the 500 to 850 repertoires, a later analysis counted around 80 million unique TCR beta chains, some 11 million of which were shared by at least two donors. To remove PCR and sequencing errors, raw reads were error-corrected and collapsed into unique sequences using a nearest-neighbor algorithm that merged closely related sequences. CDR3 sequences were aligned to IMGT reference sequences to assign V, D and J gene segments. Each retained sequence needed at least a six-nucleotide match to both a V gene segment and a J gene segment. A rearrangement counted as productive if the CDR3 had no stop codons and remained in frame with V and J, and every other rearrangement counted as non-productive. CDR3 was defined according to IMGT convention as the region running from the second conserved V-encoded cysteine to the conserved J-encoded phenylalanine. The earlier analysis of roughly 590 of the donors excluded sequences that lacked an unambiguous match to a single V gene segment. An earlier analysis of 587 of the donors classified V segments as functional when productive rearrangements were above 56.7% and as segregating when the standard deviation between donors was above 5%. To diagnose cytomegalovirus status from the catalog of TCR beta chain sequences, a statistical classification framework was built. In a later analysis, TCR nucleotide sequences were compared against IMGT/GENE-DB human TR gene sequences so that V and J genes could be assigned. A later analysis assigned CDR3 sequences and most-parsimonious VDJ recombination scenarios with the TCRdist pipeline. A later analysis defined each TCR beta chain by its CDR3 amino acid sequence plus V-gene family, and excluded reads lacking a unique V-gene family. As a way to deal with suspected cross-contamination and a sequencing artifact, a later analysis dropped 450 to 600 nucleotide sequences that were highly shared and had low generation probability. For each public chain, a later analysis derived a clonal expansion index from normalized ranks of inferred template counts within each repertoire. In a later analysis, generation probabilities were computed using a VDJ recombination model fitted to out-of-frame rearrangements, and the results were checked against IGoR. Hypergeometric tests were used in a later analysis to score TCR-TCR, TCR-HLA and TCR-CMV co-occurrence, with a repertoire-size bias correction applied to the TCR pairs. To estimate false discovery rates, a later analysis permuted the HLA or CMV assignments 20 times. In a later analysis, co-occurring TCRs were grouped using DBSCAN, with TCRdist sequence similarity added in when clustering inside HLA-allele-positive subsets. For co-occurrence clustering, repertoires with fewer than 30,000 or more than 120,000 public chains were excluded, along with about five repertoires with anomalous nucleotide sharing. Sourced from immuneACCESS, this table was stored by TCRdb with only in-frame sequences that have V and J called. A share of the clones is absent; for the studies checked, an unresolved V gene accounts for under half, and the remainder has no known explanation. V, J and clone size reflect that table, while D and trimming were determined from the DNA. The sample contains around 200,000 clones, roughly 79% of them found a single time. 1.5% to 2% of the sample comes from the top ten.

The V and J segments used are TRBV6-5 and TRBJ2-5; the D gene is perhaps TRBD2, from 5 matching bases. This clonotype was sampled from a man aged 25-45 years in good health and CMV-seronegative. Sequences were obtained from PBMCs. The encoded CDR3 is CATRGLQETQYF. The sequenced DNA: TGTGCCACCCGCGGGCTACAAGAGACCCAGTACTTC.